The clone carrying this T cell receptor (beta chain) is categorized as medium-sized. Each gene name is a mouse one. Read data end 1 residue before the CDR3 end; the end is taken from the germline J gene. Here immunoSEQ multiplex PCR was the method, and the copy in TCRdb shows in-frame clones only, minus some. This sample has roughly 6,600 clones, with around half found just once. This specimen comes from a study of tissue T cells after allogeneic stem cell transplantation. Time point: mouse harvest day 7 after allogeneic transplant. Mouse grafts combined 10^7 T-cell-depleted bone marrow cells with 10^6 splenic CD5+ T cells. The germline V and J ends were trimmed by 0 bases and 2 bases, with 4 bases remaining between them. The germline V gene has CDR1 NSQYPW and CDR2 LRSPGD (reference sequence). The CDR3 has 14 residues.

The gene calls are TRBV1 and TRBJ1-4, with D uncertain. Sequenced: lymph node tissue. This sequence originates from a female BALB/c mouse given C57BL/6 T cells with graft-versus-host disease after an allogeneic hematopoietic cell transplant. Incomplete CDR3 DNA: TGCACCTGCAGTGCAGATCTATCCAACGAAAGATTATTT. It codes for CTCSADLSNERLF. In full, the CDR3 reads CTCSADLSNERLFF.